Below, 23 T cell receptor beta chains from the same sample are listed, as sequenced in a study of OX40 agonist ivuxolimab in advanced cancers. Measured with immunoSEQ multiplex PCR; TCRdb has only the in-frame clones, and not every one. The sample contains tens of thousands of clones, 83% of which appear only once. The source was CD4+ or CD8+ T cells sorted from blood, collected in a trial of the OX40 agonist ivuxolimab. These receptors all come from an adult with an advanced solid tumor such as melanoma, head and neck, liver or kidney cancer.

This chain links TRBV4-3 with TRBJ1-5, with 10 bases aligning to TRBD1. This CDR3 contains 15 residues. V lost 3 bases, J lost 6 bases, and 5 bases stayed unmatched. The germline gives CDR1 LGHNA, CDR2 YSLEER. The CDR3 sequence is CASSQSGTGVQPQHF. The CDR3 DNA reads TGCGCCAGCAGCCAGTCCGGGACAGGGGTTCAGCCCCAGCATTTT.

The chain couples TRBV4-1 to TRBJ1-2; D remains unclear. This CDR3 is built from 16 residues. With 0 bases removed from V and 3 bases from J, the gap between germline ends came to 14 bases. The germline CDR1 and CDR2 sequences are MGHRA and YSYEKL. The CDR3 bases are TGCGCCAGCAGCCAAGAAGCAGCCCATTCATACTATGGCTACACCTTC. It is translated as CASSQEAAHSYYGYTF.

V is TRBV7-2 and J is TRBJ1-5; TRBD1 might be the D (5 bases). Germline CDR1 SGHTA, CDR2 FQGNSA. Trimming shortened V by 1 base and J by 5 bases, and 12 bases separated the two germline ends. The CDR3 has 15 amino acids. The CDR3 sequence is CASSLEGSGDQPQHF. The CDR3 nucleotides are TGTGCCAGCAGCTTAGAGGGGAGTGGGGATCAGCCCCAGCATTTT.

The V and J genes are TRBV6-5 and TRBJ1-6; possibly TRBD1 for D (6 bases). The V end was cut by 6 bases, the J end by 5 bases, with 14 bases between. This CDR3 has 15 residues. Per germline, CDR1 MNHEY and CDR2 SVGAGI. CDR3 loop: CASSLQGDHNSPLHF. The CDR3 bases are TGTGCCAGCAGCCTACAGGGAGACCATAATTCACCCCTCCACTTT.

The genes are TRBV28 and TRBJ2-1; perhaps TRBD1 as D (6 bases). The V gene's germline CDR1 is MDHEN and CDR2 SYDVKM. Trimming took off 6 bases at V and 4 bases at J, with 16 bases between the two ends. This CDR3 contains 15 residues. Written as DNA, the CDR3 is TGTGCCAGCAGCCTCGTGGGGGCGGCTTACAATGAGCAGTTCTTC. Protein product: CASSLVGAAYNEQFF.

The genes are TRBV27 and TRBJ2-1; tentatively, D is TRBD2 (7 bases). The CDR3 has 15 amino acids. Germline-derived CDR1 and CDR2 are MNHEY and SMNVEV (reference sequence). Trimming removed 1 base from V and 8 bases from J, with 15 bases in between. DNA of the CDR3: TGTGCCAGCAGTTTATTGGGGGGGCCCCCCGATGAGCAGTTCTTC. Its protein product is CASSLLGGPPDEQFF.

DNA for the CDR3: TGCGCCAGCAGCCCCACACCCGGGGTCGGAAATGAGCAGTTCTTC. It specifies CASSPTPGVGNEQFF. This rearrangement joins TRBV4-1 to TRBJ2-1; possibly TRBD2 for D (5 bases). The CDR3 extends over 15 amino acids. The V and J ends lost 4 bases and 7 bases respectively, with 17 bases between them. Germline V lookup: CDR1 MGHRA, CDR2 YSYEKL.

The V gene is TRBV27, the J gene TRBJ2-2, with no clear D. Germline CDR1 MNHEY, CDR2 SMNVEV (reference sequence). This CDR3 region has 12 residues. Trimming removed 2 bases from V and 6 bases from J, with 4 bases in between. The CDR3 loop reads CASSLIAGELFF. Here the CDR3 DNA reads TGTGCCAGCAGTTTAATAGCCGGGGAGCTGTTTTTT.

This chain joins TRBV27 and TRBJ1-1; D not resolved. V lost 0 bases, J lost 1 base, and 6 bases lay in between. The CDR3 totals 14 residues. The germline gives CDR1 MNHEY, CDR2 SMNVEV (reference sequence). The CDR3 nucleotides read TGTGCCAGCAGTTTATCGTCCGCGAACACTGAAGCTTTCTTT. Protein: CASSLSSANTEAFF.

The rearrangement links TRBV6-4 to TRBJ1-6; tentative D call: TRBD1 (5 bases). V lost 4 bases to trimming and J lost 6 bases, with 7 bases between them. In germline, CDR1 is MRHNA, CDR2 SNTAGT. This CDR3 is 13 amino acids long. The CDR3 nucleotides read TGTGCCAGCAGTGCCCAGGGTAATTCACCCCTCCACTTT. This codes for CASSAQGNSPLHF.

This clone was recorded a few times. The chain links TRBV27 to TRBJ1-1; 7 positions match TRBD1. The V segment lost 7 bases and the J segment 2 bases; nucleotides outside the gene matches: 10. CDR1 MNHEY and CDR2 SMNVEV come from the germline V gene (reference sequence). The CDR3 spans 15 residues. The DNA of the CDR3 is TGTGCCAGCAAAATCGCAGGGGGTCTAAACACTGAAGCTTTCTTT. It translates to CASKIAGGLNTEAFF.

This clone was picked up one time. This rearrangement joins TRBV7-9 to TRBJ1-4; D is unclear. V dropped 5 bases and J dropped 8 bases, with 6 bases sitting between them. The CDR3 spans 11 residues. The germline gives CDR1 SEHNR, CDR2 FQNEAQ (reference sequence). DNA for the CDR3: TGTGCCAGCAGCCGTGAAGAAAAACTGTTTTTT. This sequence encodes CASSREEKLFF.

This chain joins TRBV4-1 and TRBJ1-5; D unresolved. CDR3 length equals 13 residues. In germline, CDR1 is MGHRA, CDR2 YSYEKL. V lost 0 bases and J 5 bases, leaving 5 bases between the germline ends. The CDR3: CASSQDGDQPQHF. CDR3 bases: TGCGCCAGCAGCCAAGATGGGGATCAGCCCCAGCATTTT.

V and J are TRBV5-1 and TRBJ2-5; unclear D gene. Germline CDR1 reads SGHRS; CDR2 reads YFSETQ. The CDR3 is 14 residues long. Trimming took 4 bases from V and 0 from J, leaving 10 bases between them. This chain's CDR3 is CASSPRSYQETQYF. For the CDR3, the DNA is TGCGCCAGCAGCCCCCGTAGCTACCAAGAGACCCAGTACTTC.

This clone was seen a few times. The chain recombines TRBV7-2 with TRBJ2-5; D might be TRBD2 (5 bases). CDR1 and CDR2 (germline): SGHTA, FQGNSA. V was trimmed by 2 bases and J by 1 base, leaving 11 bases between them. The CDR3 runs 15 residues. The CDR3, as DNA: TGTGCCAGCAGCTTAATGGCGGGCGCCCAAGAGACCCAGTACTTC. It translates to CASSLMAGAQETQYF. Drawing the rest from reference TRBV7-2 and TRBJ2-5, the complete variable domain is GAGVSQSPSNKVTEKGKDVELRCDPISGHTALYWYRQSLGQGLEFLIYFQGNSAPDKSGLPSDRFSAERTGGSVSTLTIQRTQQEDSAVYLCASSLMAGAQETQYFGPGTRLLVL.

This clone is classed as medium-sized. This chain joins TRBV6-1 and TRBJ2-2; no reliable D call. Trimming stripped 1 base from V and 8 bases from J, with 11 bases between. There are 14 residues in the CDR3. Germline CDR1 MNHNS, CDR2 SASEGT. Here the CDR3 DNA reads TGTGCCAGCAGTGAAGAACCTGGGAAGGGGGAGCTGTTTTTT. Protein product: CASSEEPGKGELFF.

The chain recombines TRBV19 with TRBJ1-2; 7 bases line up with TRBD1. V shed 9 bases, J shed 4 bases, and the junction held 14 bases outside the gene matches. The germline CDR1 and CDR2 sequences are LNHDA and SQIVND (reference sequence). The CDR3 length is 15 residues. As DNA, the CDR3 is TGTGCCAGCCGTTGGGGACAGCGGGACCCCTATGGCTACACCTTC. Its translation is CASRWGQRDPYGYTF. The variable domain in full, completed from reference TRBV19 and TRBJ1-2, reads DGGITQSPKYLFRKEGQNVTLSCEQNLNHDAMYWYRQDPGQGLRLIYYSQIVNDFQKGDIAEGYSVSREKKESFPLTVTSAQKNPTAFYLCASRWGQRDPYGYTFGSGTRLTVV.

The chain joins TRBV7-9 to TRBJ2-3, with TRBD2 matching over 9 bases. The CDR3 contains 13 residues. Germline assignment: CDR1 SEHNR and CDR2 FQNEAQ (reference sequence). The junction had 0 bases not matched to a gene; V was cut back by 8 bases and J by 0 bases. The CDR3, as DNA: TGTGCCAGCGGACTAGCGAGCACAGATACGCAGTATTTT. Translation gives CASGLASTDTQYF.

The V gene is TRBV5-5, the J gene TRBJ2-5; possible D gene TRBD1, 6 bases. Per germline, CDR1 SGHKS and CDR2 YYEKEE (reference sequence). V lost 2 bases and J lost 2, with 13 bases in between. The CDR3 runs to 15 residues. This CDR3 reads CASSFHRDGQETQYF. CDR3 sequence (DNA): TGTGCCAGCAGCTTCCACAGGGACGGGCAAGAGACCCAGTACTTC.

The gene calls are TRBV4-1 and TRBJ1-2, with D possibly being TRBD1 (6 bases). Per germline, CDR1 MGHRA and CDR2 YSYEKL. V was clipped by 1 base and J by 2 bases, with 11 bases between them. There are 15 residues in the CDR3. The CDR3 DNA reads TGCGCCAGCAGCCAAGTGGATGGGGGCAACTATGGCTACACCTTC. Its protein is CASSQVDGGNYGYTF.

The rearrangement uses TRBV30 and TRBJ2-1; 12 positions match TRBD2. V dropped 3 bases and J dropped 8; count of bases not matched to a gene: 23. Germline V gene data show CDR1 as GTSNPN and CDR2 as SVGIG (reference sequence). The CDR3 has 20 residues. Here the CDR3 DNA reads TGTGCCTGGAGGGGAATAGAACTATTAATGATGCCTAGCGGGAGGGATGAGCAGTTCTTC. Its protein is CAWRGIELLMMPSGRDEQFF.

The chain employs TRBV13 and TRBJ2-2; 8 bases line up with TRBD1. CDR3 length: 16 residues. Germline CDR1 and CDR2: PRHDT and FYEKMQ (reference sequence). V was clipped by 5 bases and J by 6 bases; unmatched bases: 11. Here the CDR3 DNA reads TGTGCCAGCAGCGCGGCCGGACAGGGAGGCCCCGGGGAGCTGTTTTTT. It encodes CASSAAGQGGPGELFF.

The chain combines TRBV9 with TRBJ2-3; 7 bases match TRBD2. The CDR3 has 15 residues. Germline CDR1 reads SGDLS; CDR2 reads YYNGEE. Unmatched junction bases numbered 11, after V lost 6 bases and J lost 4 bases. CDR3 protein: CASTPGGGWADTQYF. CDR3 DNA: TGTGCCAGCACCCCCGGGGGAGGGTGGGCAGATACGCAGTATTTT.